A selection of T cell receptor beta chains follows, all from one sample in a study of T cells in Graves' hyperthyroidism and ophthalmopathy. TCRdb called the multiplex PCR reads again in MiXCR, with one record for every CDR3 protein. The sample consists of around 240,000 distinct CDR3 sequences, approximately 16% of them appearing once. Sequencing was done on a sample of blood. Every receptor here comes from a young woman with Graves' ophthalmopathy. Both conserved end residues are part of each CDR3. Fields, in order: J gene, clone size, V gene, CDR3 protein. For some rows the clone size is stated as once, few or many, or as a class when expanded; others skip it.

J gene: TRBJ2-1; clone size: many; V gene: TRBV20-1; CDR3 protein: CSARVLRGAAYNEQFF
J gene: TRBJ2-7; clone size: -; V gene: TRBV4-1; CDR3 protein: CASSQPTSGGSYEQYF
J gene: TRBJ2-1; clone size: many; V gene: TRBV20-1; CDR3 protein: CSASGVAGFLEFF
J gene: TRBJ1-5; clone size: many; V gene: TRBV7-2; CDR3 protein: CASSLRPVSNQPQHF
J gene: TRBJ1-2; clone size: many; V gene: TRBV4-1; CDR3 protein: CASSQDAGGGYTF
J gene: TRBJ1-1; clone size: -; V gene: TRBV7-2; CDR3 protein: CASSWGTGGGSTEAFF
J gene: TRBJ1-1; clone size: many; V gene: TRBV6-5; CDR3 protein: CASSYSKDTEAFF
J gene: TRBJ1-6; clone size: many; V gene: TRBV28; CDR3 protein: CASSLGDSPLHF
J gene: TRBJ2-7; clone size: -; V gene: TRBV2; CDR3 protein: CASTGLAGDEQYF
J gene: TRBJ2-3; clone size: many; V gene: TRBV7-6; CDR3 protein: CASRRQGSTDTQYF
J gene: TRBJ2-2; clone size: -; V gene: TRBV6-1; CDR3 protein: CASSQTIAGGRRELFF
J gene: TRBJ1-1; clone size: few; V gene: TRBV5-4; CDR3 protein: CASSLLDREGTEAFF
J gene: TRBJ1-1; clone size: many; V gene: TRBV29-1; CDR3 protein: CSVETYRDTEAFF
J gene: TRBJ2-3; clone size: many; V gene: TRBV7-2; CDR3 protein: CASRERLAMADTQYF
J gene: TRBJ1-2; clone size: once; V gene: TRBV6-5; CDR3 protein: CASSSPGANYGYTF
J gene: TRBJ2-5; clone size: -; V gene: TRBV5-1; CDR3 protein: CASSFRVDKEETQYF
J gene: TRBJ2-7; clone size: many; V gene: TRBV5-6; CDR3 protein: CASEDSSSYEQYF
J gene: TRBJ2-3; clone size: many; V gene: TRBV28; CDR3 protein: CASSFRGRADTQYF
J gene: TRBJ2-1; clone size: many; V gene: TRBV19; CDR3 protein: CASSITGAGGGEQFF
J gene: TRBJ1-6; clone size: many; V gene: TRBV7-8; CDR3 protein: CASSSQGSNSPLHF
J gene: TRBJ2-1; clone size: -; V gene: TRBV28; CDR3 protein: CASSLKREGRYNEQFF
J gene: TRBJ2-1; clone size: -; V gene: TRBV5-4; CDR3 protein: CASSLGTSGSPNEQFF
J gene: TRBJ2-7; clone size: -; V gene: TRBV11-3; CDR3 protein: CASSSPGTVYEQYF
J gene: TRBJ1-2; clone size: many; V gene: TRBV20-1; CDR3 protein: CSARDRGGAEGYTF
J gene: TRBJ2-1; clone size: few; V gene: TRBV29-1; CDR3 protein: CSVSYPGTSENNEQFF
J gene: TRBJ1-3; clone size: many; V gene: TRBV28; CDR3 protein: CASSSPGQPSGNTIYF
J gene: TRBJ2-7; clone size: many; V gene: TRBV3-1; CDR3 protein: CASSRSLGDSPNPYEQYF
J gene: TRBJ1-2; clone size: many; V gene: TRBV20-1; CDR3 protein: CSSRGPMNNYGYTF
J gene: TRBJ2-7; clone size: many; V gene: TRBV27; CDR3 protein: CASSRRDTYEQYF
J gene: TRBJ1-1; clone size: -; V gene: TRBV5-6; CDR3 protein: CASSWGTGQNTEAFF
J gene: TRBJ2-1; clone size: many; V gene: TRBV7-8; CDR3 protein: CASSFGAGGRARPAYNEQFF
J gene: TRBJ2-3; clone size: many; V gene: TRBV27; CDR3 protein: CASSLGLRTDTQYF
J gene: TRBJ1-2; clone size: many; V gene: TRBV28; CDR3 protein: CASRTGTGGLYGYTF
J gene: TRBJ1-1; clone size: few; V gene: TRBV4-2; CDR3 protein: CASGQDPQGRVTEAFF
J gene: TRBJ2-5; clone size: many; V gene: TRBV6-5; CDR3 protein: CASSFSGQGETQYF
J gene: TRBJ2-3; clone size: many; V gene: TRBV20-1; CDR3 protein: CSARDPGAPTDTQYF
J gene: TRBJ1-5; clone size: -; V gene: TRBV19; CDR3 protein: CASSGRPSGNQPQHF
J gene: TRBJ2-1; clone size: many; V gene: TRBV27; CDR3 protein: CASSPDSSGRTYNEQFF
J gene: TRBJ2-1; clone size: many; V gene: TRBV5-5; CDR3 protein: CASSTERERGNNEQFF
J gene: TRBJ2-2; clone size: many; V gene: TRBV10-3; CDR3 protein: CAISEPNTGELFF
J gene: TRBJ2-7; clone size: many; V gene: TRBV6-2/TRBV6-3; CDR3 protein: CASRGTGGFYEQYF
J gene: TRBJ1-6; clone size: many; V gene: TRBV12-3/TRBV12-4; CDR3 protein: CASSSDREGSPLHF
J gene: TRBJ1-4; clone size: -; V gene: TRBV7-9; CDR3 protein: CASSYNRAVAPNEKLFF
J gene: TRBJ1-1; clone size: many; V gene: TRBV19; CDR3 protein: CASNTGTGILGTEAFF
J gene: TRBJ1-1; clone size: many; V gene: TRBV19; CDR3 protein: CASTQRGNTEAFF
J gene: TRBJ2-5; clone size: many; V gene: TRBV19; CDR3 protein: CASSMRSTGVETQYF
J gene: TRBJ2-5; clone size: many; V gene: TRBV4-1; CDR3 protein: CASSQVGGETQYF
J gene: TRBJ1-2; clone size: many; V gene: TRBV20-1; CDR3 protein: CSAMDRGGYTF
J gene: TRBJ1-1; clone size: -; V gene: TRBV19; CDR3 protein: CASSPQGFGTEAFF
J gene: TRBJ1-2; clone size: few; V gene: TRBV14; CDR3 protein: CASSQAWTVGYTF
J gene: TRBJ2-5; clone size: -; V gene: TRBV6-1; CDR3 protein: CASSGISGGKTQYF
J gene: TRBJ2-1; clone size: many; V gene: TRBV20-1; CDR3 protein: CSARGLDEQFF